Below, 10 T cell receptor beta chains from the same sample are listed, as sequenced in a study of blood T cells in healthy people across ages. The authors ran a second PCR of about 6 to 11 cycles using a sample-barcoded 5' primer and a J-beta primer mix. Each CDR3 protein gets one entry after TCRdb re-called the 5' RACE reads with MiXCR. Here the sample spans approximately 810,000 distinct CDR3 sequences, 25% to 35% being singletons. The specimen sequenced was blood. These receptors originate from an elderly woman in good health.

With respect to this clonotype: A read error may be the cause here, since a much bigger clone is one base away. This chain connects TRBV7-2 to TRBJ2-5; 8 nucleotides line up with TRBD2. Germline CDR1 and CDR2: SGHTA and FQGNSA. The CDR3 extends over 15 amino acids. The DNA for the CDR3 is TGTGCCAGCAGCCGCCGGTCGGGGGGGCAAGAGGCCCAGTACTTC. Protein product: CASSRRSGGQEAQYF.

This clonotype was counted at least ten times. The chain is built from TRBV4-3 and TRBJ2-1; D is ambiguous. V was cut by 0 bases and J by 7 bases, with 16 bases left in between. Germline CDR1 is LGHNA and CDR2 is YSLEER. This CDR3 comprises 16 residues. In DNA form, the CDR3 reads TGCGCCAGCAGCCAAGAACGTGTCAGTGTCTTTAATGAGCAGTTCTTC. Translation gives CASSQERVSVFNEQFF.

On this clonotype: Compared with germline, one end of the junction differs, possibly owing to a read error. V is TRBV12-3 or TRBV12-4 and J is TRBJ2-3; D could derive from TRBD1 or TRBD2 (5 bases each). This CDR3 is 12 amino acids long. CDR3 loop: CAGSFGGDTQYF. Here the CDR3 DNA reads TGTGCCGGCAGTTTTGGGGGAGATACGCAGTATTTT.

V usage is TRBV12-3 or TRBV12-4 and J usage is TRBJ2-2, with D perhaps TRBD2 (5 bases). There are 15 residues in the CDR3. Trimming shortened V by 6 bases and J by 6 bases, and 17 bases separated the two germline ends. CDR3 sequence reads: CASRGDGLVSGELFF. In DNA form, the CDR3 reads TGTGCCAGCAGGGGAGACGGGTTAGTTTCCGGGGAGCTGTTTTTT.

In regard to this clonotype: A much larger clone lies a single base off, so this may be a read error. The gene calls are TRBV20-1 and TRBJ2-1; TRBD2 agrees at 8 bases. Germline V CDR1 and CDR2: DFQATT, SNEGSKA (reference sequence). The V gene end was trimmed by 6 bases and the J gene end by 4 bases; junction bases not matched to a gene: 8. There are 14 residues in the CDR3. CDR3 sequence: CSADGGAFYNEQFF. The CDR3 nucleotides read TGCAGTGCCGACGGGGGGGCTTTTTACAATGAGCAGTTCTTC.

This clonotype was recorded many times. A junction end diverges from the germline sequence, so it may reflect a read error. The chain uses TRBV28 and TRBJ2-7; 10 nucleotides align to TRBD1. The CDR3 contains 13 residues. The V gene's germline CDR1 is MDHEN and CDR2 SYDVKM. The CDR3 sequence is CASSFGQGGEQYF. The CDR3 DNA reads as TGCGCCAGCAGCTTCGGACAGGGGGGCGAGCAGTACTTC.

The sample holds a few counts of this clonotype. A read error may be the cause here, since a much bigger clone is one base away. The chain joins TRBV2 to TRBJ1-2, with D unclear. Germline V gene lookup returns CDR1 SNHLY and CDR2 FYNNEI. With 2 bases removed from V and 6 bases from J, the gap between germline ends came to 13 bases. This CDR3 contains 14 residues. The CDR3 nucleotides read TGTGCCAGCAGTGAAATCCGTGGTGGGGATGGCTACACCTTC. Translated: CASSEIRGGDGYTF.

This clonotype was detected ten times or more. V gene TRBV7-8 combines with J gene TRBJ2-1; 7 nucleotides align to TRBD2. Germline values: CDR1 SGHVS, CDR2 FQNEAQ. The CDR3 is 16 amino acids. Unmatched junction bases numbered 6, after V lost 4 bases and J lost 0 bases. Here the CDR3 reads CASSSGRGSSYNEQFF. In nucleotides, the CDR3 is TGTGCCAGCAGCTCTGGGCGGGGGAGCTCCTACAATGAGCAGTTCTTC. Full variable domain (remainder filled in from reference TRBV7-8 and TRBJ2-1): GAGVSQSPRYKVAKRGQDVALRCDPISGHVSLFWYQQALGQGPEFLTYFQNEAQLDKSGLPSDRFFAERPEGSVSTLKIQRTQQEDSAVYLCASSSGRGSSYNEQFFGPGTRLTVL.

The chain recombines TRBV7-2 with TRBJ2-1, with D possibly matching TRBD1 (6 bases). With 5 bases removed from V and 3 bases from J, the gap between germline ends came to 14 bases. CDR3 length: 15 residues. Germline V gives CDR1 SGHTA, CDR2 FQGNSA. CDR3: CASSTPTGNYNEQFF. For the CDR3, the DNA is TGTGCCAGCAGCACTCCGACAGGTAACTACAATGAGCAGTTCTTC.

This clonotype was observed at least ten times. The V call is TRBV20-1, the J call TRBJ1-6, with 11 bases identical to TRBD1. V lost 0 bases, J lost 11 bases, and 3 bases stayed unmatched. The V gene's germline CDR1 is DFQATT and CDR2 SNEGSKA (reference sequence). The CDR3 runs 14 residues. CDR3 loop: CSAREGTGGTPLHF. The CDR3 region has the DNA TGCAGTGCTAGAGAGGGGACAGGGGGTACACCCCTCCACTTT.